This TCR beta chain was recorded in a study of early T cells in non-severe SARS-CoV-2 infection. In germline, CDR1 is SEHNR, CDR2 FQNEAQ (reference sequence). Trimming cost V 0 bases and J 1 base; bases outside gene matches: 4. This CDR3 has 16 residues. One entry per CDR3 protein results from TCRdb running MiXCR on the 5' RACE reads. The sample consists of about 83,000 distinct CDR3 sequences, about 13% of them appearing once. This TCR was recovered from an adult who was a healthcare worker with PCR-confirmed SARS-CoV-2 infection or an uninfected control (not recorded which). This chain connects TRBV7-9 to TRBJ2-3, with 7 nucleotides matching TRBD1. Material: whole blood. Written as DNA, the CDR3 is TGTGCCAGCAGCTTAGCGGGTCAGGGGGGCACAGATACGCAGTATTTT. This gives the protein CASSLAGQGGTDTQYF.